The source of this T cell receptor (beta chain) is a study of response to subunit inactivated influenza vaccine. Notes on the study in general: The authors proposed limited new T cell recruitment per seasonal influenza vaccination.

With 0 bases removed from V and 8 bases from J, the gap between germline ends came to 11 bases. The CDR3 has 14 residues. In germline, CDR1 is MNHEY, CDR2 SVGAGI. From the RT-PCR reads, TCRdb called clonotypes with MiXCR, one entry per CDR3 protein. The sample has over 450,000 distinct CDR3 sequences, 10% to 15% seen once. This clonotype showed up just a few times. Its cognate antigen is unknown. Sequencing used PBMCs from blood, obtained more than 35 days after vaccination. This clonotype originated in a man aged 45-65 years who received an inactivated influenza vaccine. The chain is built from TRBV6-5 and TRBJ2-1; D gene ambiguous. Written as DNA, the CDR3 is TGTGCCAGCAGTTACTCGGATATAGCCGATGAGCAGTTCTTC. Translating gives CASSYSDIADEQFF.